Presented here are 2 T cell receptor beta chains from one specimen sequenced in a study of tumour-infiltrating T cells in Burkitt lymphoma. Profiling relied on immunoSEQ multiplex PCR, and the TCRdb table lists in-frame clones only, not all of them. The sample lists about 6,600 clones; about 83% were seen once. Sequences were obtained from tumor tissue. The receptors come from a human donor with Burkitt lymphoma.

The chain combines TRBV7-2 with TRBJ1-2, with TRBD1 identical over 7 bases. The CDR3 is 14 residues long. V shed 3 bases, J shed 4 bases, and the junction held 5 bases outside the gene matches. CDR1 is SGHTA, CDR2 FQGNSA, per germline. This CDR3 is CASSLATGPYGYTF. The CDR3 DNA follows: TGTGCCAGCAGCTTGGCGACAGGGCCCTATGGCTACACCTTC. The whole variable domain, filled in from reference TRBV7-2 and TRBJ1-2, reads GAGVSQSPSNKVTEKGKDVELRCDPISGHTALYWYRQSLGQGLEFLIYFQGNSAPDKSGLPSDRFSAERTGGSVSTLTIQRTQQEDSAVYLCASSLATGPYGYTFGSGTRLTVV.

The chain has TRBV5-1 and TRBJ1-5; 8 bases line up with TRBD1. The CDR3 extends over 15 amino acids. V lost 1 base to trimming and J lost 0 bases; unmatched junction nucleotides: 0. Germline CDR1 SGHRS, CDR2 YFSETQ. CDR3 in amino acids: CASSLQGASNQPQHF. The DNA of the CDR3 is TGCGCCAGCAGCTTGCAGGGGGCTAGCAATCAGCCCCAGCATTTT.